The 30 T cell receptor beta chains below come from one sample, sequenced in a study of cytomegalovirus exposure and HLA in healthy donors. PCR employed 60 Vbeta and 13 Jbeta primers. The method was immunoSEQ multiplex PCR; TCRdb's version includes in-frame clones alone and lacks a portion of them. The sample shows approximately 100,000 clones, around 85% of them seen only once. Sequenced: PBMCs. The receptors derive from a man aged 35-49 years in good health and CMV-seropositive.

V usage is TRBV15 and J usage is TRBJ1-2, with 7 bases lining up with TRBD1. J gave up 6 bases and V 1 base, and 5 bases lay outside the gene matches. Germline V gene data show CDR1 as LNHNV and CDR2 as YYDKDF (reference sequence). The length of the CDR3 is 14 residues. The CDR3 sequence is CATSRGGQDDGYTF. CDR3 nucleotide sequence: TGTGCCACCAGCAGAGGCGGACAGGATGATGGCTACACCTTC.

The genes are TRBV6-1 and TRBJ1-5; maybe TRBD1 (5 bases). Trimming shortened V by 2 bases and J by 13 bases, and 9 bases separated the two germline ends. Germline CDR1 is MNHNS and CDR2 is SASEGT. The length of the CDR3 is 11 residues. The CDR3 DNA is TGTGCCAGCAGTGAAACCCCAGGGCAGCATTTT. Its translation: CASSETPGQHF.

This clone was recorded once. V and J are TRBV5-1 and TRBJ2-5, with 9 bases fitting TRBD2. There are 16 residues in the CDR3. The V gene end was trimmed by 4 bases and the J gene end by 4 bases; junction bases not matched to a gene: 11. Germline V CDR1 and CDR2: SGHRS, YFSETQ. CDR3 in amino acids: CASSLTSGGGAETQYF. The CDR3 DNA reads as TGCGCCAGCAGCCTGACTAGCGGAGGGGGGGCAGAGACCCAGTACTTC.

The gene calls are TRBV15 and TRBJ2-7, with 7 nucleotides matching TRBD2. V lost 1 base, J lost 0 bases, and 6 bases stayed unmatched. This CDR3 region has 16 residues. Germline V gene data show CDR1 as LNHNV and CDR2 as YYDKDF (reference sequence). CDR3 bases: TGTGCCACCAGCAGAGGGTTTGGCGGGAGCTCCTACGAGCAGTACTTC. Translated: CATSRGFGGSSYEQYF.

The chain is built from TRBV28 and TRBJ2-1; TRBD2 matches at 9 bases. With 3 bases clipped from V and 5 bases from J, the junction kept 11 bases outside the gene matches. This CDR3 region has 17 residues. Per germline, CDR1 MDHEN and CDR2 SYDVKM. The CDR3 sequence: CASSFGREGRRNNEQFF. The CDR3 bases are TGTGCCAGCAGTTTCGGGCGGGAGGGCCGGAGGAACAATGAGCAGTTCTTC.

This clone was observed a few times. V and J are TRBV28 and TRBJ2-2; D is perhaps TRBD1 (5 bases). CDR1 and CDR2 (germline): MDHEN, SYDVKM. This CDR3 has 15 amino acids. V was clipped by 6 bases and J by 1 base, with 12 bases between them. CDR3 coding DNA: TGTGCCAGCAGAAAACCCGGACAGAACACCGGGGAGCTGTTTTTT. Amino acid sequence: CASRKPGQNTGELFF.

The genes are TRBV19 and TRBJ1-5; D unresolved. The germline V gene has CDR1 LNHDA and CDR2 SQIVND (reference sequence). Trimming pared 1 base from V and 4 bases from J, leaving 11 bases between. This CDR3 region has 15 residues. The CDR3 reads CASSIGRGTNQPQHF. CDR3 DNA sequence: TGTGCCAGTAGTATAGGTAGAGGAACTAATCAGCCCCAGCATTTT.

The V and J genes are TRBV27 and TRBJ2-3, with 9 bases identical to TRBD2. V shed 3 bases and J 6 bases; nucleotides not matched to a gene: 7. CDR3 size: 15 residues. The germline V gene encodes CDR1 MNHEY and CDR2 SMNVEV (reference sequence). DNA of the CDR3: TGTGCCAGCAGTTTGACAGCGGGAGGCCCTGATACGCAGTATTTT. Translated, it gives CASSLTAGGPDTQYF.

The V gene is TRBV5-1, the J gene TRBJ1-4; possibly TRBD1 for D (5 bases). The length of the CDR3 is 16 residues. Trimming removed 1 base from V and 3 bases from J, with 13 bases in between. From germline, CDR1 is SGHRS and CDR2 YFSETQ. CDR3 nucleotides: TGCGCCAGCAGCTTGAGAGGGGAGGTCTCTAATGAAAAACTGTTTTTT. This translates into CASSLRGEVSNEKLFF.

This chain uses TRBV5-4 with TRBJ2-7; 8 bases align to TRBD2. The germline V gene encodes CDR1 SGHNT and CDR2 YYREEE (reference sequence). There are 16 residues in the CDR3. The J segment lost 1 base and the V segment lost 4 bases, leaving 10 bases of the junction unmatched. CDR3 nucleotide sequence: TGTGCCAGCAGCCCTGGAGGGTCTAGCGGGTCCTACGAGCAGTACTTC. Translating it yields CASSPGGSSGSYEQYF.

Remarks on this clone: One junction end disagrees with the germline gene, perhaps due to a read error. The rearrangement joins TRBV7-7 to TRBJ2-3; TRBD2 matches at 8 bases. Germline V gives CDR1 SSHAT, CDR2 FNYEAQ (reference sequence). The CDR3 sequence is 15 residues long. The CDR3 DNA follows: TGTGCTAGCAGCTTATCACTAGCGGTGCGGGATACGCAGTATTTT. Encoded protein: CASSLSLAVRDTQYF.

The chain recombines TRBV19 with TRBJ2-1, with 12 bases lining up with TRBD2. The CDR3 contains 17 residues. The J segment lost 7 bases and the V segment lost 5 bases, leaving 12 bases of the junction unmatched. The V gene's germline CDR1 is LNHDA and CDR2 SQIVND (reference sequence). CDR3: CASSRGLAGLPGNEQFF. For the CDR3, the DNA is TGTGCCAGTAGTCGTGGACTAGCGGGACTTCCCGGGAATGAGCAGTTCTTC.

V and J are TRBV11-3 and TRBJ2-1, with D possibly being TRBD2 (5 bases). The CDR3 is 15 amino acids. Germline CDR1 and CDR2: SGHNT and YENEEA. The V end was cut by 5 bases, the J end by 9 bases, with 20 bases between. Here the CDR3 reads CASSPLSLSAGEQFF. CDR3 sequence (DNA): TGTGCCAGCAGCCCCTTGTCTCTTTCGGCGGGTGAGCAGTTCTTC.

The chain is built from TRBV9 and TRBJ2-1, with 8 bases aligning to TRBD2. The CDR3 length is 15 residues. The germline CDR1 and CDR2 sequences are SGDLS and YYNGEE. The V gene end was trimmed by 3 bases and the J gene end by 9 bases; junction bases not matched to a gene: 11. The DNA of the CDR3 is TGTGCCAGCAGCGACGCGGGACTAGGAGCTGGTGAGCAGTTCTTC. Translated, it gives CASSDAGLGAGEQFF.

The chain has TRBV10-2 and TRBJ1-2; D remains unclear. Germline CDR1 reads WSHSY; CDR2 reads SAAADI. CDR3 length: 13 residues. V lost 0 bases and J 8 bases, leaving 10 bases between the germline ends. Here the CDR3 reads CASSESTSGGYTF. CDR3 bases: TGCGCCAGCAGTGAGTCGACTTCCGGGGGCTACACCTTC.

The chain recombines TRBV7-6 with TRBJ1-1, with D possibly being TRBD1 (5 bases). Trimming cost V 5 bases and J 3 bases, with 7 bases left between them. Germline lookup yields CDR1 SGHVS and CDR2 FNYEAQ. This CDR3 has 12 residues. The CDR3 nucleotides read TGTGCCAGCAGCATGACAGACACTGAAGCTTTCTTT. This sequence encodes CASSMTDTEAFF.

The V and J genes are TRBV10-1 and TRBJ1-2, with TRBD1 as a possible D gene (5 bases). The ends were cut back, 5 bases at V and 5 bases at J, with 12 bases in the middle. CDR1 and CDR2 (germline): WNHNN, SYGVQD (reference sequence). The CDR3 is made up of 13 amino acids. CDR3 DNA: TGCGCCAGCAGTCCCGGGGGAGGGTATGGCTACACCTTC. Translation gives CASSPGGGYGYTF.

This chain links TRBV5-1 with TRBJ2-1; D is ambiguous. The CDR3 loop spans 13 amino acids. The V end was cut by 1 base, the J end by 5 bases, with 7 bases between. Germline loops: CDR1 SGHRS, CDR2 YFSETQ. This chain's CDR3 is CASSLQVNNEQFF. Written as DNA, the CDR3 is TGCGCCAGCAGCTTGCAGGTAAACAATGAGCAGTTCTTC.

This chain uses TRBV15 with TRBJ2-5; tentatively, D is TRBD1 (5 bases). The V gene's germline CDR1 is LNHNV and CDR2 YYDKDF (reference sequence). V was trimmed by 0 bases and J by 1 base, leaving 6 bases between them. The CDR3 has 14 residues. The CDR3 loop is CATSRDRAQETQYF. CDR3 nucleotide sequence: TGTGCCACCAGCAGAGACAGGGCCCAAGAGACCCAGTACTTC.

The chain has TRBV5-6 and TRBJ2-6; D unresolved. Germline CDR1 is SGHDT and CDR2 is YYEEEE. V lost 5 bases to trimming and J lost 4 bases, with 13 bases between them. The CDR3 spans 15 residues. Written as DNA, the CDR3 is TGTGCCAGCAGTCGCAGAATCGTGGGGGCCAACGTCCTGACTTTC. Translating it yields CASSRRIVGANVLTF.

The gene calls are TRBV19 and TRBJ1-2; a possible D gene is TRBD1 (6 bases). Germline V gene sequence: CDR1 LNHDA, CDR2 SQIVND (reference sequence). CDR3 length: 15 residues. Trimming removed 5 bases from V and 4 bases from J, with 17 bases in between. CDR3 in amino acids: CASSLTVTGSYGYTF. The CDR3 region has the DNA TGTGCCAGTAGTTTGACAGTTACAGGGAGCTATGGCTACACCTTC.

V and J are TRBV27 and TRBJ2-7, with D unclear. The germline gives CDR1 MNHEY, CDR2 SMNVEV (reference sequence). The V and J ends lost 5 bases and 3 bases respectively, with 17 bases between them. The CDR3 is 15 residues long. This CDR3 reads CASSTQAPPLYEQYF. CDR3 in DNA: TGTGCCAGCAGTACCCAGGCGCCCCCGCTCTACGAGCAGTACTTC.

The chain employs TRBV19 and TRBJ2-1; a possible D gene is TRBD2 (7 bases). Trimming removed 6 bases at V and 7 bases at J, with 25 bases between. Germline lookup yields CDR1 LNHDA and CDR2 SQIVND (reference sequence). The CDR3 consists of 17 residues. The CDR3 DNA reads as TGTGCCAGTAGCCCGAACCCTCCGGGGGGCAGGGGAAATGAGCAGTTCTTC. Encoded protein: CASSPNPPGGRGNEQFF.

The rearrangement links TRBV28 to TRBJ1-5, with D possibly matching TRBD1 (6 bases). The CDR3 has 15 amino acids. Germline V gene sequence: CDR1 MDHEN, CDR2 SYDVKM. V was shortened by 2 bases and J by 3 bases, with 11 bases between the two germline ends. The DNA for the CDR3 is TGTGCCAGCAGTTTAGGACAGCTTAACAATCAGCCCCAGCATTTT. Encoded protein: CASSLGQLNNQPQHF. Together with reference TRBV28 and TRBJ1-5, the CDR3 gives the full variable domain: DVKVTQSSRYLVKRTGEKVFLECVQDMDHENMFWYRQDPGLGLRLIYFSYDVKMKEKGDIPEGYSVSREKKERFSLILESASTNQTSMYLCASSLGQLNNQPQHFGDGTRLSIL.

For the CDR3, the DNA is TGTGCCAGCAGCCCCGGGACATTAGGAAGGAATGAAAAACTGTTTTTT. The encoded protein is CASSPGTLGRNEKLFF. The rearrangement joins TRBV2 to TRBJ1-4; D is perhaps TRBD1 (6 bases). CDR1 and CDR2 from the germline V gene are SNHLY and FYNNEI. The length of the CDR3 is 16 residues. Trimming shortened V by 6 bases and J by 5 bases, and 19 bases separated the two germline ends.

This sequence joins TRBV28 and TRBJ1-6, with D hard to call. Trimming shortened V by 4 bases and J by 9 bases, and 19 bases separated the two germline ends. The germline V gene has CDR1 MDHEN and CDR2 SYDVKM. The CDR3 covers 16 residues. The CDR3 nucleotides are TGTGCCAGCAGTTCGATACGACGGGGTAGTGGTTCACCCCTCCACTTT. Its translation is CASSSIRRGSGSPLHF.

This chain uses TRBV18 with TRBJ1-5; 9 bases match TRBD1. Germline values: CDR1 KGHSH, CDR2 LQKENI. CDR3 size: 20 residues. With 3 bases clipped from V and 0 bases from J, the junction kept 15 bases outside the gene matches. The DNA of the CDR3 is TGTGCCAGCTCACCCCAAGCGCCGGGACAGGGACCTTATAGCAATCAGCCCCAGCATTTT. Encoded protein: CASSPQAPGQGPYSNQPQHF.

There are a few counts of this clone. V is TRBV10-1 and J is TRBJ1-4; 7 nucleotides agree with TRBD1. The CDR3 length is 17 residues. Germline V CDR1 and CDR2: WNHNN, SYGVQD (reference sequence). V shed 5 bases, J shed 0 bases, and the junction held 9 bases outside the gene matches. CDR3 DNA sequence: TGCGCCAGCAGTCCGGGACAGCCACCCTCAACTAATGAAAAACTGTTTTTT. Translation: CASSPGQPPSTNEKLFF.

The rearrangement uses TRBV11-2 and TRBJ1-4; weak D call: TRBD1 (5 bases). V dropped 4 bases and J dropped 4 bases, with 10 bases sitting between them. There are 14 residues in the CDR3. Germline CDR1 reads SGHAT; CDR2 reads FQNNGV. As DNA, the CDR3 is TGTGCCAGCAGCTCTGGTGACAGTAATGAAAAACTGTTTTTT. Protein: CASSSGDSNEKLFF.

The chain uses TRBV11-2 and TRBJ1-3; D unclear. Per germline, CDR1 SGHAT and CDR2 FQNNGV. Deletions cut 1 base from V and 8 bases from J, with 12 bases between. This CDR3 region has 14 residues. The DNA for the CDR3 is TGTGCCAGCAGCTTAGGGAGGAGGGCAGACACCATATATTTT. Residues: CASSLGRRADTIYF.